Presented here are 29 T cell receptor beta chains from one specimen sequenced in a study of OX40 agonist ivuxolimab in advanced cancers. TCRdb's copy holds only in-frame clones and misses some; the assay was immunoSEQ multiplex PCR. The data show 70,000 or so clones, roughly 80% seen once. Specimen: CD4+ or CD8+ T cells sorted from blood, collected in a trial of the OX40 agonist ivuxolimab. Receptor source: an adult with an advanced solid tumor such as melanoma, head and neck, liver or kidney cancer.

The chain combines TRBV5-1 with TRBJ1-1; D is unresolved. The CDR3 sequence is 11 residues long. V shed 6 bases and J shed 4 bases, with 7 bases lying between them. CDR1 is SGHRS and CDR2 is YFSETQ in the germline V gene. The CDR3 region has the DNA TGCGCCAGCATGGGGTCCACTGAAGCTTTCTTT. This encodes CASMGSTEAFF.

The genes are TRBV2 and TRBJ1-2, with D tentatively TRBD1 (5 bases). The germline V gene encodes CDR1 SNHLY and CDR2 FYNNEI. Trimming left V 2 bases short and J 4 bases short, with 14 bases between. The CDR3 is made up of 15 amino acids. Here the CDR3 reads CASSEKGGVGYGYTF. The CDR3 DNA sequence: TGTGCCAGCAGTGAAAAGGGAGGGGTCGGCTATGGCTACACCTTC. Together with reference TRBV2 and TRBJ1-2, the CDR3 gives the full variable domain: EPEVTQTPSHQVTQMGQEVILRCVPISNHLYFYWYRQILGQKVEFLVSFYNNEISEKSEIFDDQFSVERPDGSNFTLKIRSTKLEDSAMYFCASSEKGGVGYGYTFGSGTRLTVV.

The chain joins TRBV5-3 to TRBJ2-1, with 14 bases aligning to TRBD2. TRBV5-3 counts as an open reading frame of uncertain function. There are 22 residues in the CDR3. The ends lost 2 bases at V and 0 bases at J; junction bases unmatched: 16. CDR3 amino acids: CARSFGQRLAGGQIGSYNEQFF. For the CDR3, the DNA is TGTGCCAGAAGCTTTGGACAGAGACTAGCGGGGGGGCAAATCGGCTCCTACAATGAGCAGTTCTTC.

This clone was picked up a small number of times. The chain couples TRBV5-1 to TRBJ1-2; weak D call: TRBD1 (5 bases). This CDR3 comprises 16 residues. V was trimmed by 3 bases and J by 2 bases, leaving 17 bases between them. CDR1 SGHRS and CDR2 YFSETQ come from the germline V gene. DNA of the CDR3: TGCGCCAGCAGCTGGGGGAACACAGCGGAAAACTATGGCTACACCTTC. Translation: CASSWGNTAENYGYTF.

CDR3 nucleotides: TGCGCCAGCAGCCCCGGGACTAGTATCTACAATGAGCAGTTCTTC. Translating it yields CASSPGTSIYNEQFF. The chain uses TRBV5-1 and TRBJ2-1, with TRBD2 matching 8 bases. CDR3 size: 15 residues. Germline V gene data show CDR1 as SGHRS and CDR2 as YFSETQ. J lost 3 bases, V lost 4 bases, and 6 bases had no gene match.

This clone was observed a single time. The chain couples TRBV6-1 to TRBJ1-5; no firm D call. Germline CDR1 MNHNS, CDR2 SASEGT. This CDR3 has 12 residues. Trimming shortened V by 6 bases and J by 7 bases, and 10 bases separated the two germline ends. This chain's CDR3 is CASRAGFQPQHF. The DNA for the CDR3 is TGTGCCAGCAGGGCGGGGTTCCAGCCCCAGCATTTT.

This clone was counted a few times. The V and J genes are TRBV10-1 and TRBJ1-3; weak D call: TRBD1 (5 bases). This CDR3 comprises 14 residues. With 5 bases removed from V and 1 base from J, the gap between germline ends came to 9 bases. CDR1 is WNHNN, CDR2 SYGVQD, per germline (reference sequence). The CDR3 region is CASSQQGSGNTIYF. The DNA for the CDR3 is TGCGCCAGCAGTCAGCAGGGTTCTGGAAACACCATATATTTT.

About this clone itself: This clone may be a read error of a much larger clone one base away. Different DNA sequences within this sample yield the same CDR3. The CDR3 DNA reads as TGTGCCAGCAGAGGGATGGTTAGAGAATTAGGCTACACCTTC. This encodes CASRGMVRELGYTF. This chain uses TRBV2 with TRBJ1-2; D uncertain. The germline V gene has CDR1 SNHLY and CDR2 FYNNEI. The length of the CDR3 is 14 residues. The ends were cut back, 6 bases at V and 8 bases at J, with 19 bases in the middle.

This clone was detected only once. CDR3 in amino acids: CASSQGTSYNEQFF. The CDR3 DNA sequence: TGCGCCAGCAGCCAAGGGACTTCCTACAATGAGCAGTTCTTC. The chain recombines TRBV4-1 with TRBJ2-1; tentatively, D is TRBD2 (5 bases). V was clipped by 1 base and J by 1 base, with 5 bases between them. Germline V CDR1 and CDR2: MGHRA, YSYEKL. The CDR3 runs to 14 residues.

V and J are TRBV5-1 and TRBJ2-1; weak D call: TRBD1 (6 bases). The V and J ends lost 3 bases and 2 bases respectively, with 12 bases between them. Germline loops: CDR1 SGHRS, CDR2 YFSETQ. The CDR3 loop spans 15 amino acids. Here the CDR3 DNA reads TGCGCCAGCAGCTGGACAGCGCAGGCCTACAATGAGCAGTTCTTC. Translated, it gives CASSWTAQAYNEQFF.

The CDR3 reads CASKRTGNVYGYTF. DNA of the CDR3: TGTGCCAGCAAACGGACAGGGAACGTCTATGGCTACACCTTC. This chain joins TRBV2 and TRBJ1-2; 8 bases are shared with TRBD1. The germline gives CDR1 SNHLY, CDR2 FYNNEI. Losses at the gene ends were 7 bases for V and 4 bases for J; bases not matched to a gene: 8. The CDR3 sequence is 14 residues long.

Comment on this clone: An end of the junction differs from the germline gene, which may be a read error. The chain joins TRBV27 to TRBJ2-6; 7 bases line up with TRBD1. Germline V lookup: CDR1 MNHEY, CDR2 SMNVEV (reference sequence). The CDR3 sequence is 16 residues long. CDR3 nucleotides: TGTGCCAGCAGTGTGGGACAGAACTCTGGAGCCAACGTCCTGACTTTC. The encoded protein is CASSVGQNSGANVLTF.

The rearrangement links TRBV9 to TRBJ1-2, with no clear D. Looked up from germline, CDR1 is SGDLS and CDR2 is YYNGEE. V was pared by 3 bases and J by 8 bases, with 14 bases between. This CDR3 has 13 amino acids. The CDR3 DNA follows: TGTGCCAGCAGCGCCCCCCCGGACCTGGGCTACACCTTC. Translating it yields CASSAPPDLGYTF.

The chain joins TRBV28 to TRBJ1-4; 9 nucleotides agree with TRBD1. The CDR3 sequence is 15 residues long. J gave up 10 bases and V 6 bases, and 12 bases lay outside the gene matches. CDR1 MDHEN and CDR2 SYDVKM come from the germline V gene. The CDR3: CASSQTGGGMGKLFF. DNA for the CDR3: TGTGCCAGCAGCCAGACAGGGGGTGGTATGGGAAAACTGTTTTTT.

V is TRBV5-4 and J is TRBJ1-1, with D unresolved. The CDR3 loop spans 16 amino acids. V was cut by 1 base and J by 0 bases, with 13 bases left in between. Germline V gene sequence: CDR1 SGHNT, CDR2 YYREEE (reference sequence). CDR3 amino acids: CASSLYVGRMNTEAFF. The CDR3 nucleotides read TGTGCCAGCAGCTTGTACGTTGGACGGATGAACACTGAAGCTTTCTTT.

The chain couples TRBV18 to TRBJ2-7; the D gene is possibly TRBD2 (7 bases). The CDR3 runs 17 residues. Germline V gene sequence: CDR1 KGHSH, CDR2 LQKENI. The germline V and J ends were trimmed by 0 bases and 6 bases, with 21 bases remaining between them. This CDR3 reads CASSPPGRGAVSREQYF. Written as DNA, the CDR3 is TGTGCCAGCTCACCACCGGGTCGGGGGGCCGTTTCTCGCGAGCAGTACTTC. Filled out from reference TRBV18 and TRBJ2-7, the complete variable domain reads NAGVMQNPRHLVRRRGQEARLRCSPMKGHSHVYWYRQLPEEGLKFMVYLQKENIIDESGMPKERFSAEFPKEGPSILRIQQVVRGDSAAYFCASSPPGRGAVSREQYFGPGTRLTVT.

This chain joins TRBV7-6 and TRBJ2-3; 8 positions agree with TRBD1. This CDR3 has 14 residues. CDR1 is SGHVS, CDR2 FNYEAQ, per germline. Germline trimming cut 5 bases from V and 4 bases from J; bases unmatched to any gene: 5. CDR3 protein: CASSVGQGADTQYF. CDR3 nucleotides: TGTGCCAGCAGCGTCGGACAGGGCGCAGATACGCAGTATTTT.

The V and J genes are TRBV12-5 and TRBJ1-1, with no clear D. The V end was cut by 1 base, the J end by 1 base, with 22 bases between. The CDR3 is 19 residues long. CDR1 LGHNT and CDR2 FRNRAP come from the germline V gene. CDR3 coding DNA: TGTGCTAGTGGTTTGGATAGACTAATTCGGCAGCGAGGGAACACTGAAGCTTTCTTT. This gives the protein CASGLDRLIRQRGNTEAFF.

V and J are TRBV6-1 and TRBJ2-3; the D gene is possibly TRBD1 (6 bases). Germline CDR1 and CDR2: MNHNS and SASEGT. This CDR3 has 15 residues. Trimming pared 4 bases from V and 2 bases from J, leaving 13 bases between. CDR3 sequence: CASSVLGQTTDTQYF. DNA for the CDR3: TGTGCCAGCAGTGTTCTAGGACAGACCACAGATACGCAGTATTTT.

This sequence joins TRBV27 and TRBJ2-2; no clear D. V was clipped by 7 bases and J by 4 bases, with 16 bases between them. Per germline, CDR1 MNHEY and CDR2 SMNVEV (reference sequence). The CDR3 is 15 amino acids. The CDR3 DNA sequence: TGTGCCAGCAACCCTCAGAGCCTGCCCACCGGGGAGCTGTTTTTT. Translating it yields CASNPQSLPTGELFF.

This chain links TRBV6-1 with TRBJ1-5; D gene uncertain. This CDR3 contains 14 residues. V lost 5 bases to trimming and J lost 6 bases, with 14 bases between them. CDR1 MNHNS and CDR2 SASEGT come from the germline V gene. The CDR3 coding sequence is TGTGCCAGCAGTCACGACACGGCCCCTCAGCCCCAGCATTTT. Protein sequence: CASSHDTAPQPQHF.

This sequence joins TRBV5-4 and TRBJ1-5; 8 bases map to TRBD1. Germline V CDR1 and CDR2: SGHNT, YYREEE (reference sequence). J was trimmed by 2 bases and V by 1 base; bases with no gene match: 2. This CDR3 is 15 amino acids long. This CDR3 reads CASSLQGAGNQPQHF. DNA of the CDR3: TGTGCCAGCAGCTTGCAGGGGGCAGGCAATCAGCCCCAGCATTTT.

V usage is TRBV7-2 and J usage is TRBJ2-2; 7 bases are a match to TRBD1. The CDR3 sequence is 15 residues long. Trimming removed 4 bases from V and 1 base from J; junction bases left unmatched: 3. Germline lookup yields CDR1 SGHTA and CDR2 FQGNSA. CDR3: CASSSRDRNTGELFF. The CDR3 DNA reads TGTGCCAGCAGCTCCCGGGACAGGAACACCGGGGAGCTGTTTTTT.

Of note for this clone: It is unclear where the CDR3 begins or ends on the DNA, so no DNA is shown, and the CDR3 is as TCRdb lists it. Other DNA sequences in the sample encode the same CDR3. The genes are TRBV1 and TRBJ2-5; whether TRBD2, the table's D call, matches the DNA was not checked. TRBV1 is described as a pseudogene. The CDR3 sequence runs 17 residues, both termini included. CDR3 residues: CTSSQDRVGGGSETQYF.

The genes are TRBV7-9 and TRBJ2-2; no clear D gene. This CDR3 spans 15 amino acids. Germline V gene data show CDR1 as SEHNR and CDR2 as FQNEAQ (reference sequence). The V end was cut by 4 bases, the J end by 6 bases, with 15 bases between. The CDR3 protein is CASSSIKGFPGELFF. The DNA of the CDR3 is TGTGCCAGCAGCTCGATAAAAGGTTTCCCCGGGGAGCTGTTTTTT.

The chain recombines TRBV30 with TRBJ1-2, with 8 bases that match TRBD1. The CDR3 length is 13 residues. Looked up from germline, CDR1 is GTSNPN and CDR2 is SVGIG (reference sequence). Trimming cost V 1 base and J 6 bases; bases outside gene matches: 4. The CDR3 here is CAWSAGQGNGYTF. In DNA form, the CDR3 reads TGTGCCTGGAGTGCCGGACAGGGAAATGGCTACACCTTC. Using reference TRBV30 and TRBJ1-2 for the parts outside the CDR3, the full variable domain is SQTIHQWPATLVQPVGSPLSLECTVEGTSNPNLYWYRQAAGRGLQLLFYSVGIGQISSEVPQNLSASRPQDRQFILSSKKLLLSDSGFYLCAWSAGQGNGYTFGSGTRLTVV.

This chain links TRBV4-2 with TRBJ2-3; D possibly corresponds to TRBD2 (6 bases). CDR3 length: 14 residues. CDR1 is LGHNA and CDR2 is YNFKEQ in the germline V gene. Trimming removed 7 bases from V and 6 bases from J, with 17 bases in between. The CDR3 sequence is CASKLSGGKDTQYF. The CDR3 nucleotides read TGTGCCAGCAAACTAAGTGGGGGGAAGGATACGCAGTATTTT.

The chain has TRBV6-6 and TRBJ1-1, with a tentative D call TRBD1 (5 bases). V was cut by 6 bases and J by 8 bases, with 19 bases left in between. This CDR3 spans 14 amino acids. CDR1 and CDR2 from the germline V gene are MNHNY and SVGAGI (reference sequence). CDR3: CASSPGGTGREAFF. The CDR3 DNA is TGTGCCAGCAGCCCCGGGGGAACCGGAAGGGAAGCTTTCTTT.

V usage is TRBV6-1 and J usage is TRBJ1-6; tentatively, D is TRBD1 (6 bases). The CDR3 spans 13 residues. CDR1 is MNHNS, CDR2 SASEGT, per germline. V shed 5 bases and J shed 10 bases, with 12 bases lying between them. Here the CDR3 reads CASSPHRDSPLHF. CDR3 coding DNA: TGTGCCAGCAGTCCTCACAGGGACTCACCCCTCCACTTT.